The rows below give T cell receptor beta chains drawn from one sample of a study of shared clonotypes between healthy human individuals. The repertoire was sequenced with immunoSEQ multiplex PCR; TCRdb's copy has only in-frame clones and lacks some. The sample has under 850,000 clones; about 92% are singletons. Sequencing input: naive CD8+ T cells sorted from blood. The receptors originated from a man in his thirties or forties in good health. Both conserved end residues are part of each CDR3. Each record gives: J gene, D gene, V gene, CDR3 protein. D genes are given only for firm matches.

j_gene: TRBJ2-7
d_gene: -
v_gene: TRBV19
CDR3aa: CATSGTLYEQYF

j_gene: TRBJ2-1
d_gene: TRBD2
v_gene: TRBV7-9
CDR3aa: CASTPQTRLAGDNEQFF

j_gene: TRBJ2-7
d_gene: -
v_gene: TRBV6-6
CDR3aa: CASRGKLHEQYF

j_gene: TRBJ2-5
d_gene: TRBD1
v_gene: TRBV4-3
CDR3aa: CASSQNHWTGTDETQYF

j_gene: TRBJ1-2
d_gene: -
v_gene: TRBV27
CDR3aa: CASSAGRAYGYTF

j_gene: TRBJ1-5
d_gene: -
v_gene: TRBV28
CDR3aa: CASSFQGLGNQPQHF

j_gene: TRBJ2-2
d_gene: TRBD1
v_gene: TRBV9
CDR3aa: CASSQWSGGNTGELFF

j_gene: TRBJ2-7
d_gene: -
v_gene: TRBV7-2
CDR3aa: CASSLVAGGTYEQYF

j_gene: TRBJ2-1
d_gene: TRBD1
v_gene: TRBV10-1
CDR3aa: CASSVSGGSYNEQFF

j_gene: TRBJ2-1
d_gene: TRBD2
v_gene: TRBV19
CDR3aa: CASSPLGLAGGVNEQFF

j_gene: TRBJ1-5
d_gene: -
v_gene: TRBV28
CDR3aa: CASSLLVGGEQPQHF

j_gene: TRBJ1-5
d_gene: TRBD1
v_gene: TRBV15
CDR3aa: CATSRAAGGQPQHF

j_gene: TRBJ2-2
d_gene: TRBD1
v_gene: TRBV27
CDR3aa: CASSLDPGGTGELFF

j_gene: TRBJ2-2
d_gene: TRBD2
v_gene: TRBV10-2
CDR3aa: CASSASGGGGELFF

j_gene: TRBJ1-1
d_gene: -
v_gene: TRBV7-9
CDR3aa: CASSLVVGSPNTEAFF

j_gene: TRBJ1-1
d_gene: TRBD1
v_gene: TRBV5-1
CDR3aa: CASSLGFGQANTEAFF

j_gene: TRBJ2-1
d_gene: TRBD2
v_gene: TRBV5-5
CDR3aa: CASSLELAGVREQFF

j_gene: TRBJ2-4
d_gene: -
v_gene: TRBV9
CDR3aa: CASSHSPSEGERGQNIQYF

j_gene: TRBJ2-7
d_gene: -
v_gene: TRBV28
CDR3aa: CASSLPLGEQYF

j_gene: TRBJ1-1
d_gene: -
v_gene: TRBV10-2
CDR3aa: CASTEDWVNTEAFF

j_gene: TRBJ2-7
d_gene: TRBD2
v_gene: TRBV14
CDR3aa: CASSGGRVYEQYF

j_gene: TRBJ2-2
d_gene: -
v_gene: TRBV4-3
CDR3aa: CASSLFFRENTGELFF

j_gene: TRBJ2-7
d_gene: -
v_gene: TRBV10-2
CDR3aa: CASTNRRLDSYEQYF

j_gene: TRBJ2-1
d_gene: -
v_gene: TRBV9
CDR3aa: CASSGTGRANEQFF

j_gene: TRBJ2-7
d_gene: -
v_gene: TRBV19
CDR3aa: CASSSVDSYEQYF

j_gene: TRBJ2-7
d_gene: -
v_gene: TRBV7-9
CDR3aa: CASSLVGGSSYEQYF

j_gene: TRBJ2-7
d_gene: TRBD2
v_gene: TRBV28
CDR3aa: CASSLGGVGTVQYF

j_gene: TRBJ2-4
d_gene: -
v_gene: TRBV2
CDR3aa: CASSAASLVKNIQYF

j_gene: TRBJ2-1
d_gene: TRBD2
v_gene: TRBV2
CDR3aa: CASRTLAGEQFF

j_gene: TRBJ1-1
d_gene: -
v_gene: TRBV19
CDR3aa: CASGGGTEAFF

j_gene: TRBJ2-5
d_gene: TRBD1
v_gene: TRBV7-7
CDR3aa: CASSTGTGGQETQYF

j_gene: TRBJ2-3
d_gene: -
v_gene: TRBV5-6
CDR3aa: CASSFVANGDTQYF

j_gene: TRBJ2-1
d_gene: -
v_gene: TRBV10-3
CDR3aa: CAISESRDTASPFRYNEQFF

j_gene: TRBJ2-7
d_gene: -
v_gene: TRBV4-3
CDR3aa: CASSQGSWAGYEQYF

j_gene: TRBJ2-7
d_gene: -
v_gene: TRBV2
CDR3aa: CASSEEPFEWGERGYEQYF

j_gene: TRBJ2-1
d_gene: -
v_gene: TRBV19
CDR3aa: CASSPRQEAFYNEQFF

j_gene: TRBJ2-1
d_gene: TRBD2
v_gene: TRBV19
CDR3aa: CASSSEEAGATEQFF

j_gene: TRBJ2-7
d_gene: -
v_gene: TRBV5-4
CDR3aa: CASSPGGPLAEQYF

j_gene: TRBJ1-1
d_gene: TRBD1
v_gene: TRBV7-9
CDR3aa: CASTLLGQGADVWTEAFF

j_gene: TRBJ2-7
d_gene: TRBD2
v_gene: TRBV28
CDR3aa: CASSLAGGPVEQYF

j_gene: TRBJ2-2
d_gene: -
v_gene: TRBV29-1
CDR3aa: CSVGTGANTGELFF

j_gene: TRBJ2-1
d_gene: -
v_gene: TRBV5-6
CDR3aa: CASSVDYFPSSYNEQFF

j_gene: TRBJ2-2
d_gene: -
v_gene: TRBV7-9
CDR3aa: CASSPPAGEVTGELFF

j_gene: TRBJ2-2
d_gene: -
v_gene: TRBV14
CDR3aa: CASSQEILRGENTGELFF

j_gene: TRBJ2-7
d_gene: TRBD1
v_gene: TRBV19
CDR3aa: CASSFLPPGQGSYEQYF

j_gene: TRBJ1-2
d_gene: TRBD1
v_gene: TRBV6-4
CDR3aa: CASRGLPRGNYGYTF

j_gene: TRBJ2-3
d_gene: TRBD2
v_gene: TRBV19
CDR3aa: CASSISLAGGITDTQYF

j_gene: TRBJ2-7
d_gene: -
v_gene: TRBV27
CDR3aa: CASSWGALPYEQYF

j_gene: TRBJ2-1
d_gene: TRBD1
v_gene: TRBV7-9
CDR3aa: CASSLRSSGTGTYNEQFF

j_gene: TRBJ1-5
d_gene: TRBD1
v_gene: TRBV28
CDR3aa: CASSSGTGAQHF

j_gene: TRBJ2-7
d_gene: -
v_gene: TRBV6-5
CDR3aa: CASSYRRTLGEQYF

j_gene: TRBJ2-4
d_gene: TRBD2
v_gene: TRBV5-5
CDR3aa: CASSPTWGVSGSDKNIQYF

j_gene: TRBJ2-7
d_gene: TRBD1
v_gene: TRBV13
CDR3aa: CASSPGQTYEQYF

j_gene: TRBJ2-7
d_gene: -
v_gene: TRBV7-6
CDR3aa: CASSLVQGTYEQYF

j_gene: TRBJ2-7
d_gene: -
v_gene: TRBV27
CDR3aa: CASSLYGDRYSYEQYF